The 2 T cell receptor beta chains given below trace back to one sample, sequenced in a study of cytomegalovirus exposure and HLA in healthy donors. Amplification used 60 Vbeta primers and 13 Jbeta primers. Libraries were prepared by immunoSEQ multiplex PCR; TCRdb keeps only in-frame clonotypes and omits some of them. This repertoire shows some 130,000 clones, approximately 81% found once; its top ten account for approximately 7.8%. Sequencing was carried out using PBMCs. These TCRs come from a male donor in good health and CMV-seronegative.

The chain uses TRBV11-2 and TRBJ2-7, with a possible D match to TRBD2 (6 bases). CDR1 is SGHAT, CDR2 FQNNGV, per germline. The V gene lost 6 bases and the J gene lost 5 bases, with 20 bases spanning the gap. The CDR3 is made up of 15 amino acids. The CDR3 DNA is TGTGCCAGCAGAATTACTTGGGCGGGGTTCCACGAGCAGTACTTC. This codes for CASRITWAGFHEQYF.

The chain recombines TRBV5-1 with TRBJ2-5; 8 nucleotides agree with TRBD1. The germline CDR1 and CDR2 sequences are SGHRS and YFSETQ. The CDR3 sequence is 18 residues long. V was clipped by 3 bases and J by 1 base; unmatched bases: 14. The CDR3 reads CASSSRVLRDRIQETQYF. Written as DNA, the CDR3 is TGCGCCAGCAGCTCCCGGGTTCTCCGGGACAGGATCCAAGAGACCCAGTACTTC.